The 28 T cell receptor beta chains below all came from one sample that was sequenced in a study of spatial heterogeneity in lung cancer (dated by TCRdb to between 2018 and 2021). Overall study results and their limits: The number of expanded intratumoral alpha and beta TCRs correlated with the tumor nonsynonymous mutation count.

What the time point label conveys for this sample: sample taken at primary tumor resection. These TCRs are of unknown antigen specificity. The library was built by means of 5' RACE. Reads for this sample came from a NextSeq 500. Through fastp at Q25 and MiXCR, TCRdb rebuilt clones from the public reads, retaining in-frame beta chains. All rows with the same CDR3 protein become a single entry with the most common DNA and genes. For this sample there are 16,000 or so distinct CDR3 sequences; around 6.5% appear just once. Of the sample, about 20% falls within the top ten clones. The source material was lung tumor tissue, sampled at surgery. The receptors come from a female donor with early-stage non-small cell lung cancer.

Details on this clonotype: This beta chain is a stray read from a library made for alpha chains; its abundance is not meaningful. The chain recombines TRBV12-2 with TRBJ2-3. TRBV12-2 is an annotated pseudogene. The length of the CDR3 is 16 residues. CDR3 protein: CASRPRTTYYIDTQYF. CDR3 nucleotides: TGTGCAAGTCGCCCCCGTACAACGTATTATATCGATACGCAGTATTTT.

This clonotype was detected many times. Little can be read into the size of this beta chain, an off-target read in a library designed for alpha chains. V is TRBV6-5 and J is TRBJ1-1; no definite D call. This CDR3 region has 17 residues. Germline V gene data show CDR1 as MNHEY and CDR2 as SVGAGI. The V and J ends lost 6 bases and 0 bases respectively, with 20 bases between them. CDR3 sequence: CASRYDRTRSMNTEAFF. The DNA for the CDR3 is TGTGCCAGCAGATACGACCGAACAAGGTCCATGAACACTGAAGCTTTCTTT.

This clonotype occurred a few times. A library prepared for alpha chains yielded this beta chain as an off-target read; its size is of little meaning. The J gene is TRBJ1-1, the V gene TRBV27; TRBD1 might be the D (6 bases). The CDR3 totals 14 residues. Trimming removed 3 bases at V and 5 bases at J, with 13 bases between. The germline CDR1 and CDR2 sequences are MNHEY and SMNVEV (reference sequence). CDR3 protein: CASSFPGGGTEAFF. Here the CDR3 DNA reads TGTGCCAGCAGTTTTCCGGGGGGCGGAACTGAAGCTTTCTTT.

This clonotype was detected ten times or more. This beta chain was picked up by a library intended for alpha chains and is off target, so its count carries little meaning. The V gene is TRBV6-6, the J gene TRBJ1-5, with TRBD1 matching over 8 bases. J gave up 0 bases and V 6 bases, and 10 bases lay outside the gene matches. Germline V gene sequence: CDR1 MNHNY, CDR2 SVGAGI (reference sequence). The CDR3 is 17 residues long. The CDR3 sequence: CASSHPGQGTSNQPQHF. CDR3 coding DNA: TGTGCCAGCAGCCACCCCGGACAGGGAACTAGCAATCAGCCCCAGCATTTT.

This clonotype has ten or more counts. This beta chain came through as a stray read in a library set up for alpha chains, and its size says little. The V call is TRBV20-1, the J call TRBJ1-1; 10 bases fit TRBD1. Germline CDR1 and CDR2: DFQATT and SNEGSKA (reference sequence). This CDR3 is built from 16 residues. J was trimmed by 5 bases and V by 2 bases; bases with no gene match: 11. In DNA, the CDR3 is TGCAGTGCTAGATTCGGACAGGGGGGTTTGGGTACTGAAGCTTTCTTT. Translation gives CSARFGQGGLGTEAFF.

This clonotype was detected ten times or more. Since the library was made to target alpha chains, this beta chain is a stray read and its abundance is not meaningful. This chain links TRBV7-9 with TRBJ1-1; D gene uncertain. Between the trimmed V and J ends, which lost 2 bases and 3 bases, there was a span of 7 bases. Germline V gene data show CDR1 as SEHNR and CDR2 as FQNEAQ (reference sequence). The length of the CDR3 is 13 residues. The CDR3 here is CASSLLRDTEAFF. CDR3 DNA sequence: TGTGCCAGCAGCTTACTCCGGGACACTGAAGCTTTCTTT.

There are many counts of this clonotype. The library was designed around alpha chains, so this beta chain is a stray read whose abundance carries little weight. The chain links TRBV29-1 to TRBJ1-3; 9 bases align to TRBD1. Germline-derived CDR1 and CDR2 are SQVTM and ANQGSEA. The CDR3 has 17 amino acids. The trim removed 3 bases at V and 4 bases at J, leaving 13 bases unmatched. In DNA form, the CDR3 reads TGCAGCGTTGATCGACCCGACAGGGGGGGTGAAGGAAACACCATATATTTT. It translates to CSVDRPDRGGEGNTIYF.

The table lists this clonotype with many counts. Because this beta chain is a stray read in a library intended to capture alpha chains, its abundance should not be given much weight. The CDR3, as DNA: TGTGCCAGCAGCAACCAGGGACTGCCAAATGAAAAACTGTTTTTT. Translating it yields CASSNQGLPNEKLFF. V usage is TRBV28 and J usage is TRBJ1-4, with a tentative D call TRBD1 (5 bases). Germline assignment: CDR1 MDHEN and CDR2 SYDVKM. CDR3 length: 15 amino acids. Trimming shortened V by 6 bases and J by 5 bases, and 16 bases separated the two germline ends.

This clonotype was seen repeatedly, ten times or more. This beta chain slipped into a library made for alpha chains as a stray read, so its size is not meaningful. This sequence joins TRBV20-1 and TRBJ1-2; no clear D. The V end lost 7 bases, the J end lost 1 base, and 19 bases lay between the germline ends. The CDR3 has 15 residues. CDR1 DFQATT and CDR2 SNEGSKA come from the germline V gene (reference sequence). CDR3 amino acids: CSVSDRRANNYGYTF. The CDR3 DNA reads as TGCAGTGTTTCGGACCGACGAGCGAATAACTATGGCTACACCTTC.

This clonotype was seen repeatedly, ten times or more. This beta chain slipped into a library made for alpha chains as a stray read, so its size is not meaningful. The genes are TRBV10-2 and TRBJ1-6; D gene unclear. Germline V gene data show CDR1 as WSHSY and CDR2 as SAAADI. This CDR3 is built from 16 residues. Trimming removed 2 bases from V and 8 bases from J, with 16 bases in between. CDR3 bases: TGCGCCAGCAGTGAGGGGGAGGCGGGTGACGATTCACCCCTCCACTTT. As protein: CASSEGEAGDDSPLHF.

This clonotype was detected a few times. As an off-target read in a library built for alpha chains, this beta chain has a frequency of little significance. The chain joins TRBV7-2 to TRBJ1-5; possible D gene TRBD1, 6 bases. Trimming removed 5 bases from V and 6 bases from J, with 14 bases in between. This CDR3 has 14 residues. Germline CDR1 reads SGHTA; CDR2 reads FQGNSA. The CDR3 nucleotides read TGTGCCAGCAGCCCAAACAGGGACCCTCAGCCCCAGCATTTT. Translated: CASSPNRDPQPQHF.

This clonotype showed up many times. This beta chain turned up in a library designed for alpha chains; as an off-target read, its abundance says little. The chain uses TRBV2 and TRBJ1-6, with D uncertain. The V and J ends lost 7 bases and 0 bases respectively, with 16 bases between them. CDR3 size: 17 residues. From germline, CDR1 is SNHLY and CDR2 FYNNEI. CDR3 in DNA: TGTGCCAGCATCGGGCAGTCGACTAGCTCCTATAATTCACCCCTCCACTTT. As protein: CASIGQSTSSYNSPLHF.

Many counts were recorded for this clonotype. Little can be read into the size of this beta chain, an off-target read in a library designed for alpha chains. This rearrangement joins TRBV11-2 to TRBJ2-1; no firm D call. The V gene lost 5 bases and the J gene lost 3 bases, with 5 bases spanning the gap. CDR1 and CDR2 from the germline V gene are SGHAT and FQNNGV. This CDR3 spans 12 amino acids. CDR3: CASSPNYNEQFF. Here the CDR3 DNA reads TGTGCCAGCAGCCCCAACTACAATGAGCAGTTCTTC.

This clonotype was observed at least ten times. The library was prepared for alpha chains; this beta chain is a stray read, so its frequency means little. The J gene is TRBJ1-4, the V gene TRBV20-1; D not resolved. Germline CDR1 and CDR2: DFQATT and SNEGSKA (reference sequence). Trimming removed 6 bases from V and 4 bases from J, with 12 bases in between. The CDR3 runs to 13 residues. DNA of the CDR3: TGCAGTGCACCCGGCGAGGATAATGAAAAACTGTTTTTT. This gives the protein CSAPGEDNEKLFF.

This clonotype was recorded at least ten times. Because the library targeted alpha chains, this beta chain is an off-target read whose size means little. The chain links TRBV29-1 to TRBJ2-3; 12 nucleotides line up with TRBD2. From germline, CDR1 is SQVTM and CDR2 ANQGSEA. V lost 7 bases, J lost 0 bases, and 5 bases stayed unmatched. The CDR3 loop spans 15 amino acids. For the CDR3, the DNA is TGCAGCGCGCGAGGGACTAGCGGGAGCACAGATACGCAGTATTTT. This translates into CSARGTSGSTDTQYF.

This clonotype was seen many times. Little can be read into the size of this beta chain, an off-target read in a library designed for alpha chains. V gene TRBV16 combines with J gene TRBJ1-2; TRBD1 aligns across 8 bases. The CDR3 has 13 residues. Germline trimming cut 6 bases from V and 4 bases from J; bases unmatched to any gene: 4. CDR1 and CDR2 (germline): KGHSY, FQNENV. The CDR3 region is CASSPGGSYGYTF. The CDR3 DNA follows: TGTGCCAGCAGTCCAGGGGGCAGCTATGGCTACACCTTC.

Worth noting for this clonotype: For a library built for alpha chains, this beta chain is a stray read; little rests on its size. This chain connects TRBV11-1 to TRBJ2-3, with 8 bases lining up with TRBD1. CDR1 SGHAT and CDR2 FQDESV come from the germline V gene (reference sequence). V was clipped by 5 bases and J by 0 bases; unmatched bases: 16. This CDR3 has 19 residues. For the CDR3, the DNA is TGTGCCAGCAGCCGGACCGGGACAGGAGGTTCCCCAAGCACAGATACGCAGTATTTT. Its translation is CASSRTGTGGSPSTDTQYF.

There are many counts of this clonotype. As an off-target read in a library built for alpha chains, this beta chain has a frequency of little significance. This rearrangement joins TRBV5-5 to TRBJ2-5; no definite D call. Germline assignment: CDR1 SGHKS and CDR2 YYEKEE (reference sequence). The CDR3 is 14 residues long. The V gene lost 4 bases and the J gene lost 2 bases, with 12 bases spanning the gap. The CDR3 is CASSNRHGQETQYF. CDR3 coding DNA: TGTGCCAGCAGCAATCGGCACGGTCAAGAGACCCAGTACTTC.

This clonotype was detected ten times or more. Since the library was made to target alpha chains, this beta chain is a stray read and its abundance is not meaningful. The chain carries TRBV5-1 and TRBJ2-7; the match to TRBD2 covers 7 bases. This CDR3 spans 15 amino acids. Germline V gene lookup returns CDR1 SGHRS and CDR2 YFSETQ. J was trimmed by 0 bases and V by 0 bases; bases with no gene match: 3. The DNA for the CDR3 is TGCGCCAGCAGCTTGGCGGGGACTAACTCCTACGAGCAGTACTTC. This encodes CASSLAGTNSYEQYF.

This clonotype was observed at least ten times. This beta chain turned up in a library designed for alpha chains; as an off-target read, its abundance says little. The chain links TRBV5-1 to TRBJ2-7; D unclear. The CDR3 covers 14 residues. The ends were cut back, 2 bases at V and 2 bases at J, with 11 bases in the middle. Germline loops: CDR1 SGHRS, CDR2 YFSETQ. CDR3 region: CASSFSQFTYEQYF. As DNA, the CDR3 is TGCGCCAGCAGCTTCTCCCAATTCACCTACGAGCAGTACTTC.

As concerns this clonotype: Within a library made for alpha chains, this beta chain is off target, and its count is uninformative. This chain joins TRBV7-2 and TRBJ2-7; D is ambiguous. The germline gives CDR1 SGHTA, CDR2 FQGNSA. The CDR3 has 14 amino acids. Trimming left V 5 bases short and J 0 bases short, with 11 bases between. The CDR3 spells CASSPDRPSYEQYF. CDR3 bases: TGTGCCAGCAGCCCAGACCGGCCCTCCTACGAGCAGTACTTC.

This clonotype is categorized as medium-sized. This beta chain was picked up by a library intended for alpha chains and is off target, so its count carries little meaning. This chain joins TRBV5-1 and TRBJ2-1, with a tentative D call TRBD1 (5 bases). The CDR3 has 14 residues. V dropped 1 base and J dropped 7 bases, with 12 bases sitting between them. Germline CDR1 and CDR2: SGHRS and YFSETQ. Here the CDR3 reads CASSLPGSSNEQFF. CDR3 bases: TGCGCCAGCAGCTTGCCAGGGTCGTCGAATGAGCAGTTCTTC.

This clonotype was observed a few times. This beta chain represents an off-target read in a library built for alpha chains; its size is of limited meaning. The chain joins TRBV13 to TRBJ1-2; D gene unclear. The CDR3 spans 17 residues. Between the trimmed V and J ends, which lost 2 bases and 3 bases, there was a span of 19 bases. In germline, CDR1 is PRHDT, CDR2 FYEKMQ (reference sequence). The CDR3 protein is CASSLYRPVGIYYGYTF. CDR3 bases: TGTGCCAGCAGCTTATATCGGCCAGTGGGCATTTACTATGGCTACACCTTC. Filled out from reference TRBV13 and TRBJ1-2, the complete variable domain reads AAGVIQSPRHLIKEKRETATLKCYPIPRHDTVYWYQQGPGQDPQFLISFYEKMQSDKGSIPDRFSAQQFSDYHSELNMSSLELGDSALYFCASSLYRPVGIYYGYTFGSGTRLTVV.

The sample holds many counts of this clonotype. Found in a library prepared for alpha chains, this beta chain is an off-target read, and its abundance has little meaning. The chain is built from TRBV11-3 and TRBJ2-2; 8 bases are shared with TRBD1. The V segment lost 4 bases and the J segment 4 bases; nucleotides outside the gene matches: 2. CDR1 is SGHNT and CDR2 is YENEEA in the germline V gene. The length of the CDR3 is 14 residues. The CDR3 bases are TGTGCCAGCAGCTCAGGGGGCACCACCGGGGAGCTGTTTTTT. Its protein product is CASSSGGTTGELFF.

Many counts were recorded for this clonotype. This beta chain appears as a stray read in a library generated for alpha chains; its size is not informative. In DNA, the CDR3 is TGTGCCAGCAGCTTGGTGGAGGGGCTTAAGCCCCAGCATTTT. Amino acids: CASSLVEGLKPQHF. The chain couples TRBV12-3 or TRBV12-4 to TRBJ1-5; the D gene is possibly TRBD1 (5 bases). Trimming cost V 6 bases and J 8 bases, with 17 bases left between them. The CDR3 runs to 14 residues.

This clonotype was detected a few times. This beta chain appears as a stray read in a library generated for alpha chains; its size is not informative. This chain uses TRBV27 with TRBJ2-1, with no clear D. V shed 2 bases and J shed 0 bases, with 8 bases lying between them. The CDR3 spans 15 residues. Germline V lookup: CDR1 MNHEY, CDR2 SMNVEV (reference sequence). The CDR3 sequence is CASSLTLSSYNEQFF. CDR3 in DNA: TGTGCCAGCAGTTTAACATTGAGCTCCTACAATGAGCAGTTCTTC.

This clonotype was recorded a few times. In a library made to pick up alpha chains, this beta chain is a stray read with a size that means little. The chain recombines TRBV20-1 with TRBJ2-7; D unclear. The CDR3 runs 15 residues. V shed 0 bases and J shed 2 bases, with 14 bases lying between them. Germline CDR1 is DFQATT and CDR2 is SNEGSKA (reference sequence). In DNA, the CDR3 is TGCAGTGCTAGAGATCTTCCCAGAGGCCCCTACGAGCAGTACTTC. This sequence encodes CSARDLPRGPYEQYF.

This clonotype has ten or more counts. Because this beta chain is a stray read in a library intended to capture alpha chains, its abundance should not be given much weight. The V and J genes are TRBV5-1 and TRBJ2-7; 9 positions match TRBD1. Germline values: CDR1 SGHRS, CDR2 YFSETQ. V lost 4 bases, J lost 5 bases, and 10 bases stayed unmatched. The CDR3 length is 15 residues. The CDR3 nucleotides read TGCGCCAGCAGCCCCTCTCCTGACAGGGGGAACGAGCAGTACTTC. Translated, it gives CASSPSPDRGNEQYF.